This T cell receptor beta chain derives from a study of cytotoxic CD8 clonotypes in ibrutinib-treated CLL. Trimming took 4 bases from V and 9 from J, leaving 9 bases between them. Germline assignment: CDR1 MNHEY and CDR2 SVGAGI. CDR3 length equals 12 residues. Libraries were prepared by immunoSEQ multiplex PCR; TCRdb keeps only in-frame clonotypes and omits some of them. The repertoire has some 140,000 clones, under 95% of them found once; the top ten carry about 10%. The sequence was obtained from a human donor with chronic lymphocytic leukemia. V gene TRBV6-5 combines with J gene TRBJ2-2; D gene ambiguous. The sample was PBMCs, taken after 12 months of ibrutinib treatment. The DNA for the CDR3 is TGTGCCAGCAGTTTTGGGCAGCGGGAGCTGTTTTTT. Translated, it gives CASSFGQRELFF.